The TCR beta chain under discussion was sequenced for a study of blood T cell repertoires in COVID-19. The wider study: Samples came from the United States, Italy and Spain, spanning acute and convalescent COVID-19. T cells, B-cell-depleted T cells, or PBMCs provided the cDNA or gDNA that served as material.

Source study methods: Researchers report that nucleated cell counts were estimated from reference gene primer amplification. Data came from immunoSEQ multiplex PCR; TCRdb stores just in-frame clones and leaves some out. V, J and clone size reflect that table, while D and trimming were determined from the DNA. The sample lists roughly 72,000 clones, 88% occurring once. This clone was seen a handful of times. CDR3 size: 15 residues. Germline loops: CDR1 KGHSH, CDR2 LQKENI. J was trimmed by 1 base and V by 6 bases; bases with no gene match: 3. The TCR was taken from a human donor in a cohort sampled during active COVID-19. The sample consisted of peripheral blood. The V and J genes are TRBV18 and TRBJ2-3; 11 nucleotides agree with TRBD2. The chain's CDR3 is CASSDSGGGTDTQYF. CDR3 DNA: TGTGCCAGCTCCGATAGCGGGGGGGGCACAGATACGCAGTATTTT.